One sample yielded the 6 T cell receptor beta chains listed below, sequenced in a study of blood T cell repertoires in COVID-19. The protocol was immunoSEQ multiplex PCR, while the TCRdb copy is restricted to in-frame clones and leaves out a portion. The sample has roughly 65,000 clones, around three quarters seen once. Source material: peripheral blood. These receptors came from a man aged 60 to 75 with acute or convalescent COVID-19.

V and J are TRBV14 and TRBJ1-1; unclear D gene. V lost 5 bases and J 1 base, leaving 8 bases between the germline ends. Looked up from germline, CDR1 is SGHDN and CDR2 is FVKESK. The CDR3 loop spans 13 amino acids. The CDR3 loop is CASSYSQNTEAFF. The CDR3 nucleotides read TGTGCCAGCAGCTACTCCCAGAACACTGAAGCTTTCTTT.

The rearrangement uses TRBV7-2 and TRBJ2-7; weak D call: TRBD2 (7 bases). The CDR3 runs 15 residues. V was cut by 7 bases and J by 7 bases, with 23 bases left in between. Germline-derived CDR1 and CDR2 are SGHTA and FQGNSA. The CDR3 reads CASTPGGLMGREQYF. CDR3 in DNA: TGTGCCAGCACCCCCGGGGGGCTTATGGGGAGGGAGCAGTACTTC.

The chain couples TRBV18 to TRBJ2-7; unclear D gene. Germline lookup yields CDR1 KGHSH and CDR2 LQKENI. The CDR3 has 12 residues. Between the trimmed V and J ends, which lost 0 bases and 6 bases, there was a span of 6 bases. The CDR3 coding sequence is TGTGCCAGCTCACCACCGGTCGGCGAGCAGTACTTC. Amino acid sequence: CASSPPVGEQYF.

This rearrangement joins TRBV25-1 to TRBJ1-2, with TRBD1 matching over 11 bases. Unmatched junction bases numbered 7, after V lost 1 base and J lost 0 bases. CDR1 is MGHDK, CDR2 SYGVNS, per germline. This CDR3 has 18 residues. The CDR3 is CASSELGTGGLTNYGYTF. The CDR3 nucleotides read TGTGCCAGCAGTGAATTGGGGACAGGGGGATTGACTAACTATGGCTACACCTTC.

This clone was observed a few times. V is TRBV5-6 and J is TRBJ2-5; TRBD2 is a possible D gene (6 bases). Germline assignment: CDR1 SGHDT and CDR2 YYEEEE. V lost 2 bases and J lost 5, with 13 bases in between. This CDR3 is built from 14 residues. Written as DNA, the CDR3 is TGTGCCAGCAGCTTAGCAGGGAGGATGGAGACCCAGTACTTC. Amino acids: CASSLAGRMETQYF. The whole variable domain, remainder taken from reference TRBV5-6 and TRBJ2-5, is DAGVTQSPTHLIKTRGQQVTLRCSPKSGHDTVSWYQQALGQGPQFIFQYYEEEERQRGNFPDRFSGHQFPNYSSELNVNALLLGDSALYLCASSLAGRMETQYFGPGTRLLVL.

This clone was counted a few times. This rearrangement joins TRBV6-5 to TRBJ1-4; weak D call: TRBD1 (6 bases). This CDR3 has 14 residues. The V and J ends lost 8 bases and 10 bases respectively, with 20 bases between them. The germline V gene encodes CDR1 MNHEY and CDR2 SVGAGI. CDR3 in amino acids: CASHGGEGYGKLFF. The CDR3 DNA reads as TGTGCCAGCCATGGGGGCGAGGGCTACGGAAAACTGTTTTTT.